These T cell receptor beta chains were read from a single sample in a study of T cells in tuberculosis. Data came from immunoSEQ multiplex PCR; TCRdb stores just in-frame clones and leaves some out. The sample includes over 25,000 clones, nearly 97% of them seen just once. Sequencing was done on a sample of PBMCs. The receptors come from a donor under 30 with latent tuberculosis or without tuberculosis infection. The CDR3 runs from the conserved cysteine through the conserved F or W. The order of the fields is V gene, clone size, J gene, D gene, CDR3 protein, CDR3 DNA. The D gene is left open where the match is weak. Only part of the rows carry a size: once, few, many, or a class if the clone is expanded.

>TRBV5-1|.|TRBJ2-7|TRBD2
CASSLSSGGSYEQYF
TGCGCCAGCAGCTTATCGTCGGGGGGGTCCTACGAGCAGTACTTC
>TRBV5-4|.|TRBJ1-1|.
CASSDQGLGMNTEAFF
TGTGCCAGCAGCGACCAGGGCCTGGGGATGAACACTGAAGCTTTCTTT
>TRBV13|.|TRBJ2-5|TRBD2
CASSSPLAGQETQYF
TGTGCCAGCAGCTCTCCACTAGCGGGCCAAGAGACCCAGTACTTC
>TRBV4-1|.|TRBJ2-7|TRBD1
CASSPGQGSYEQYF
TGCGCCAGCAGCCCGGGACAGGGGTCCTACGAGCAGTACTTC
>TRBV7-8|.|TRBJ1-2|.
CASSLGGPSYGYTF
TGTGCCAGCAGCTTAGGGGGGCCGTCCTATGGCTACACCTTC
>TRBV6-5|.|TRBJ1-1|TRBD1
CASSEGADTEAFF
TGTGCCAGCAGTGAGGGGGCGGACACTGAAGCTTTCTTT
>TRBV19|.|TRBJ2-1|TRBD2
CATKRGAGNEQFF
TGTGCCACAAAGCGGGGGGCCGGCAATGAGCAGTTCTTC
>TRBV9|once|TRBJ2-1|TRBD2
CASSVSGGPRNEQFF
TGTGCCAGCAGCGTTTCGGGGGGGCCCCGAAATGAGCAGTTCTTC
>TRBV5-5|few|TRBJ2-7|.
CASSLHSTYEQYF
TGTGCCAGCAGCTTGCACAGTACCTACGAGCAGTACTTC
>TRBV19|.|TRBJ2-3|TRBD2
CASSIETSGGPDTQYF
TGTGCCAGTAGTATAGAAACTAGCGGGGGCCCTGATACGCAGTATTTT
>TRBV7-2|.|TRBJ2-5|TRBD2
CASSLAGGSYQETQYF
TGTGCCAGCAGCTTAGCGGGGGGGTCTTACCAAGAGACCCAGTACTTC
>TRBV9|.|TRBJ2-5|.
CASSALTGDVQETQYF
TGTGCCAGCAGCGCATTGACGGGGGACGTCCAAGAGACCCAGTACTTC
>TRBV10-2|.|TRBJ2-1|TRBD2
CAITPPLAGADEQFF
TGCGCCATCACACCACCCCTAGCGGGAGCCGATGAGCAGTTCTTC
>TRBV6-1|few|TRBJ2-3|.
CASSLPVRTDTQYF
TGTGCCAGCAGTTTACCGGTCCGAACAGATACGCAGTATTTT
>TRBV30|.|TRBJ2-7|TRBD2
CAWSALTSGSYEQYF
TGTGCCTGGAGTGCCCTGACTAGCGGGAGCTACGAGCAGTACTTC
>TRBV5-1|.|TRBJ1-1|TRBD1
CASSFGTGGRNTEAFF
TGCGCCAGCAGCTTCGGAACAGGGGGACGGAACACTGAAGCTTTCTTT
>TRBV5-1|once|TRBJ2-3|.
CASRGGTTDTQYF
TGCGCCAGCAGGGGAGGTACCACAGATACGCAGTATTTT
>TRBV19|.|TRBJ2-7|.
CASSIGGIGDEQYF
TGTGCCAGTAGTATAGGCGGGATAGGCGACGAGCAGTACTTC
>TRBV11-2|.|TRBJ2-1|.
CASSPGKLSYNEQFF
TGTGCCAGCAGCCCCGGGAAACTAAGCTACAATGAGCAGTTCTTC
>TRBV7-6|.|TRBJ2-2|TRBD2
CASSLRTSPTANTGELFF
TGTGCCAGCAGCTTGAGGACTAGTCCGACTGCGAACACCGGGGAGCTGTTTTTT
>TRBV20-1|.|TRBJ2-5|.
CSARQETQYF
TGCAGTGCCCGCCAAGAGACCCAGTACTTC
>TRBV25-1|.|TRBJ1-1|.
CASSEPGLNTEAFF
TGTGCCAGCAGTGAACCAGGCCTGAACACTGAAGCTTTCTTT
>TRBV5-8|.|TRBJ1-5|.
CASSLEGPVWNQPQHF
TGTGCCAGCAGCTTGGAGGGGCCCGTTTGGAATCAGCCCCAGCATTTT
>TRBV7-9|.|TRBJ1-4|.
CASSVDSDEKLFF
TGTGCCAGCAGCGTGGACAGCGATGAAAAACTGTTTTTT
>TRBV11-2|.|TRBJ1-1|.
CASSLAYGDTEAFF
TGTGCCAGCAGCTTAGCATACGGGGACACTGAAGCTTTCTTT
>TRBV2|.|TRBJ2-2|TRBD2
CASRTTSGTSGELFF
TGTGCCAGCAGGACCACTAGCGGGACGAGCGGGGAGCTGTTTTTT
>TRBV11-2|.|TRBJ2-3|.
CASSPLRGDTQYF
TGTGCCAGCAGCCCACTCAGGGGAGATACGCAGTATTTT
>TRBV27|.|TRBJ2-1|TRBD2
CASSFRGGAREQFF
TGTGCCAGCAGTTTTCGCGGGGGGGCGCGTGAGCAGTTCTTC
>TRBV5-1|.|TRBJ1-3|.
CASSLDPGDTIYF
TGCGCCAGCAGCTTGGACCCTGGAGACACCATATATTTT
>TRBV7-9|.|TRBJ1-2|.
CASSLTENYGYTF
TGTGCCAGCAGCCTGACGGAGAACTATGGCTACACCTTC
>TRBV7-8|.|TRBJ1-5|.
CASSLQYRAPQHF
TGTGCCAGCAGCCTACAGTACAGGGCTCCACAGCATTTT
>TRBV5-6|once|TRBJ1-6|.
CASSPGIYNSPLHF
TGTGCCAGCAGTCCCGGGATATATAATTCACCCCTCCACTTT
>TRBV7-3|.|TRBJ2-3|.
CASTFGEGNTQYF
TGTGCCAGCACCTTCGGGGAAGGGAATACGCAGTATTTT
>TRBV19|.|TRBJ1-2|.
CASSIDTINYGYTF
TGTGCCAGTAGTATAGACACAATCAACTATGGCTACACCTTC
>TRBV5-6|.|TRBJ1-2|TRBD1
CASSSLDRGPRGYTF
TGTGCCAGCAGCTCGTTAGACAGGGGGCCGAGGGGCTACACCTTC
>TRBV5-8|.|TRBJ1-2|.
CASSLNLGGGYTF
TGTGCCAGCAGCTTGAACCTGGGAGGTGGCTACACCTTC
>TRBV6-1|.|TRBJ1-1|.
CASSEVFLGANTEAFF
TGTGCCAGCAGTGAAGTCTTCCTTGGGGCGAACACTGAAGCTTTCTTT
>TRBV6-1|.|TRBJ1-2|.
CASSIGGSDYGYTF
TGTGCCAGCAGTATCGGGGGATCGGACTATGGCTACACCTTC
>TRBV19|.|TRBJ1-2|.
CASSIERGYTF
TGTGCCAGTAGTATAGAGCGAGGCTACACCTTC
>TRBV6-1|once|TRBJ2-5|.
CASSVHPGETQYF
TGTGCCAGCAGTGTTCACCCCGGGGAGACCCAGTACTTC
>TRBV5-8|.|TRBJ1-4|.
CASNDDRILTNEKLFF
TGTGCCAGCAACGATGACAGGATTTTAACTAATGAAAAACTGTTTTTT
>TRBV15|.|TRBJ1-2|TRBD1
CATSSLGTGRSGYTF
TGTGCCACCAGCAGCCTGGGGACAGGGCGAAGTGGCTACACCTTC
>TRBV29-1|.|TRBJ2-7|TRBD1
CSVRRDRDFEQYF
TGCAGCGTTCGACGGGACAGGGATTTCGAGCAGTACTTC
>TRBV30|.|TRBJ2-1|.
CAWSVNGAVLAINEQFF
TGTGCCTGGAGTGTAAACGGGGCTGTTCTAGCGATCAATGAGCAGTTCTTC
>TRBV6-5|.|TRBJ1-1|.
CASSYSRDQMNTEAFF
TGTGCCAGCAGTTACTCGAGGGATCAAATGAACACTGAAGCTTTCTTT
>TRBV5-8|.|TRBJ2-7|.
CASSLEPGMRYEQYF
TGTGCCAGCAGCTTGGAGCCAGGGATGCGATACGAGCAGTACTTC